This T cell receptor (beta chain) was documented in a study of T-cell memory formation after mild COVID-19. TCRdb re-analysed the 5' RACE reads in MiXCR, keeping a single row per CDR3 protein. The data contain about 560,000 distinct CDR3 sequences, 17% of them singletons. The CDR3 covers 13 residues. The ends lost 4 bases at V and 3 bases at J; junction bases unmatched: 4. Looked up from germline, CDR1 is SGHRS and CDR2 is YFSETQ. This clonotype was picked up many times. This receptor was taken from an adult woman who had mild COVID-19 (a few samples of this study predate the infection). Cell type and time point are not known. The sequenced sample consisted of PBMCs or a T cell subset sorted from them (not recorded which). The chain recombines TRBV5-1 with TRBJ2-7; 7 bases are a match to TRBD2. The CDR3 protein is CASSTSGGYEQYF. The CDR3, as DNA: TGCGCCAGCAGCACGTCGGGGGGCTACGAGCAGTACTTC.